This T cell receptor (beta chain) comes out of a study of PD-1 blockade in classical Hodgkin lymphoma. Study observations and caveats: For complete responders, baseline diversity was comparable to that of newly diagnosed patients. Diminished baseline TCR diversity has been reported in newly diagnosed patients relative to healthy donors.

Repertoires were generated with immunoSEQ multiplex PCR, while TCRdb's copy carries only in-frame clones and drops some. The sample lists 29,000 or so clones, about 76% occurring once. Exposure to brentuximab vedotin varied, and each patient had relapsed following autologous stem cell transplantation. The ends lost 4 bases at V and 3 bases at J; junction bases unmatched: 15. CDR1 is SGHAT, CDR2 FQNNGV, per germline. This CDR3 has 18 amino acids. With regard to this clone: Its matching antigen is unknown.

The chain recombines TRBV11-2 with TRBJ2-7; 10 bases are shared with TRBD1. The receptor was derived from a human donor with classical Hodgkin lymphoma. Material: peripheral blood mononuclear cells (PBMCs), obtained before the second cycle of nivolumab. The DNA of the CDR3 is TGTGCCAGCAGCTCTACGAGGATGCCCGGGACAGGGGTCTACGAGCAGTACTTC. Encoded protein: CASSSTRMPGTGVYEQYF.